A selection of T cell receptor beta chains follows, all from one sample in a study of blood T cell repertoires in COVID-19. TCRdb's table, derived via immunoSEQ multiplex PCR, lists solely in-frame clones and lacks some. The table includes 130,000 or so clones, approximately 80% detected once. Source material: peripheral blood. Receptor source: a human donor in a cohort sampled during active COVID-19. Each CDR3 is given with its conserved first and last residue. D genes are given only for firm matches. Rows may omit the clone size; those that give it use once, few, many or a size class.

D gene	V gene	J gene	clone size	CDR3 DNA	CDR3 protein
TRBD1	TRBV2	TRBJ2-2	.	TGTGCCAGCGGACAGGGGGCAGGGAACACCGGGGAGCTGTTTTTT	CASGQGAGNTGELFF
TRBD1	TRBV23-1	TRBJ2-3	.	TGCGCCAGCAATCCATCCGGGACAGGGGGCACAGATACGCAGTATTTT	CASNPSGTGGTDTQYF
.	TRBV10-3	TRBJ2-3	.	TGTGCCATCAGGGATGACAGAAGCACAGATACGCAGTATTTT	CAIRDDRSTDTQYF
TRBD2	TRBV4-3	TRBJ2-3	.	TGCGCCAGCAGCCAAGGTAGCGGGGTACAGGATACGCAGTATTTT	CASSQGSGVQDTQYF
TRBD1	TRBV5-8	TRBJ2-1	.	TGTGCCAGCAGTTGGACAGGCGCCTCCTACAATGAGCAGTTCTTC	CASSWTGASYNEQFF
.	TRBV7-8	TRBJ1-6	.	TGTGCCAGCAGCCCAGCTCCCGCTAATTTTAATTCACCCCTCCACTTT	CASSPAPANFNSPLHF
.	TRBV6-1	TRBJ1-4	.	TGTGCCAGCAGTGACGGGACGGGAGTCGGACTGTTTTTT	CASSDGTGVGLFF
TRBD2	TRBV5-1	TRBJ2-5	.	TGCGCCAGCAGCTTGTTGACTAGCGGGGGGACAGAGACCCAGTACTTC	CASSLLTSGGTETQYF
.	TRBV6-5	TRBJ2-5	.	TGTGCCAGCAGTCAGGGGGGATACGAGACCCAGTACTTC	CASSQGGYETQYF
TRBD2	TRBV5-1	TRBJ2-3	.	TGCGCCAGCAGCTTGGTTAGCGGGGGGCCGGATACGCAGTATTTT	CASSLVSGGPDTQYF
.	TRBV28	TRBJ1-6	.	TGTGCCAGCAGTCTAGGAGGCGCCTTCAATTCACCCCTCCACTTT	CASSLGGAFNSPLHF
TRBD1	TRBV2	TRBJ1-2	.	TGTGCCAGCAGTGAGATGGCAGGGGGCAGTGGACTATTC	CASSEMAGGSGLF
TRBD2	TRBV3-1/TRBV3-2	TRBJ2-2	.	TGTGCCAGCAGCCAAGGACTAGCGGGGGGGTCACCGAACACCGGGGAGCTGTTTTTT	CASSQGLAGGSPNTGELFF
TRBD2	TRBV11-3	TRBJ2-1	.	TGTGCCAGCAGCTTAGCAGGGACTAGCGGGGGAGGTGAGCAGTTCTTC	CASSLAGTSGGGEQFF
.	TRBV6-4	TRBJ1-6	few	TGTGCCAGCAGCCCACAGGGAGAGAATAATTCACCCCTCCACTTT	CASSPQGENNSPLHF
.	TRBV19	TRBJ2-3	.	TGTGCCACCCTACCCTCAAATGCGGATAGCACAGATACGCAGTATTTT	CATLPSNADSTDTQYF
TRBD1	TRBV7-7	TRBJ2-7	.	TGTGCTAGCAGCTCCGGGACAGGGGCCTCCTACGAGCAGTACTTC	CASSSGTGASYEQYF
.	TRBV3-1/TRBV3-2	TRBJ2-7	.	TGTGCCAGCAGCCAAGGGTCGACAGTCTCAACCCTACATAGCGAGCAGTACTTC	CASSQGSTVSTLHSEQYF
.	TRBV5-8	TRBJ1-1	.	TGTGCCAGCGACTGGCAGGGGCAGAACACTGAAGCTTTCTTT	CASDWQGQNTEAFF
.	TRBV7-2	TRBJ1-3	.	TGTGCCAGCAGCTCGCAACCAGCAGGGGTCTCTGGAAACACCATATATTTT	CASSSQPAGVSGNTIYF
TRBD1	TRBV6-5	TRBJ1-1	.	TGTGCCAGCACCCCCGGGACAGGGTGGGACACTGAAGCTTTCTTT	CASTPGTGWDTEAFF
TRBD2	TRBV28	TRBJ2-3	.	TGTGCCAGCAGGGGACGAGAGCGGGGCGTCACAGATACGCAGTATTTT	CASRGRERGVTDTQYF
.	TRBV19	TRBJ1-6	.	TGTGCCAGTAGTATCGGCGGGGGCATCGGTCATTCACCCCTCCACTTT	CASSIGGGIGHSPLHF
TRBD2	TRBV10-2	TRBJ2-1	.	TGCGCCAGCAGACTAGCGGGGGCGGGAGAGCAGTTCTTC	CASRLAGAGEQFF
TRBD1	TRBV10-3	TRBJ1-1	.	TGTGCCATCAGTGAGTTAGGGACAGGGGGCACTGAAGCTTTCTTT	CAISELGTGGTEAFF
.	TRBV6-1	TRBJ1-3	few	TGTGCCAGCAGTGAAGAGGCAAGGCGGGGAAACACCATATATTTT	CASSEEARRGNTIYF
TRBD1	TRBV6-5	TRBJ1-3	.	TGTGCCAGCACCTTCGACAGGGCGGCTGGAAACACCATATATTTT	CASTFDRAAGNTIYF
TRBD1	TRBV18	TRBJ2-7	.	TGTGCCAGCTCACCAATCGAACAGGGGGCGGGGGAGCAGTACTTC	CASSPIEQGAGEQYF
.	TRBV5-6	TRBJ1-2	.	TGTGCCAGCAGCTTGGGCGGGGTCCCCAACTATGGCTACACCTTC	CASSLGGVPNYGYTF
TRBD2	TRBV20-1	TRBJ2-1	.	TGCAGTGCTAGTAGCATGGGGGGGGGCTACAATGAGCAGTTCTTC	CSASSMGGGYNEQFF
TRBD2	TRBV5-4	TRBJ2-3	.	TGTGCCAGCGGGCCGGGACTAGCAACCACAGATACGCAGTATTTT	CASGPGLATTDTQYF
.	TRBV2	TRBJ2-7	.	TGTGCCAGCAATAGGGGGTTCTCCTACGAGCAGTACTTC	CASNRGFSYEQYF
.	TRBV7-2	TRBJ2-1	.	TGTGCCAGCAGCTCCGTAGGGGGGGCGTGGAATGAGCAGTTCTTC	CASSSVGGAWNEQFF
.	TRBV10-3	TRBJ2-3	.	TGTGCCATCAGGTGGTCCCAGGGTTCAGATACGCAGTATTTT	CAIRWSQGSDTQYF
TRBD1	TRBV3-1/TRBV3-2	TRBJ1-1	.	TGTGCCAGCAGCCGACAGGGTATGACTGAAGCTTTCTTT	CASSRQGMTEAFF
.	TRBV2	TRBJ1-4	.	TGTGCCAGCAACCGTGACAGTAATGAAAAACTGTTTTTT	CASNRDSNEKLFF
.	TRBV28	TRBJ2-7	.	TGTGCCAGCAGTTTACTGGTTAGCTCCTACGAGCAGTACTTC	CASSLLVSSYEQYF
TRBD1	TRBV7-9	TRBJ2-3	.	TGTGCCAGCAGTCTCCGGGACAGGGGAGATACGCAGTATTTT	CASSLRDRGDTQYF
.	TRBV5-1	TRBJ2-1	.	TGCGCCAGCAGCTCCTACCTAACCGGCAATGAGCAGTTCTTC	CASSSYLTGNEQFF
.	TRBV2	TRBJ1-3	.	TGTGCCACCTCCACAGGGACTGGAAACACCATATATTTT	CATSTGTGNTIYF
TRBD1	TRBV28	TRBJ1-1	.	TGTGCCAGCAGACCCCCGGTGCAGGGGGTTGAAGCTTTCTTT	CASRPPVQGVEAFF
.	TRBV3-1/TRBV3-2	TRBJ1-2	.	TGTGCCAGCAGCCAAGGTTCTGGCTTTCCTCCCGATGGCTACACCTTC	CASSQGSGFPPDGYTF
TRBD1	TRBV3-1/TRBV3-2	TRBJ2-4	.	TGTGCCAGCAGCCAAGGGACAGGGAGTCTTTGGTACTTC	CASSQGTGSLWYF
TRBD1	TRBV28	TRBJ2-5	.	TGTGCCAGCAGACCGGGACAGGGGTATGAGACCCAGTACTTC	CASRPGQGYETQYF
.	TRBV7-2	TRBJ1-5	.	TGTGCCAGCAGCCGTGACATTGGGAGCAATCAGCCCCAGCATTTT	CASSRDIGSNQPQHF
.	TRBV2	TRBJ1-5	.	TGTGCCAGCAGTGAAGCGCGGCATCAGCCCCAGCATTTT	CASSEARHQPQHF
.	TRBV23-1	TRBJ1-5	.	TGCGCCAGCAGTCCGCCTGCGGGACGAGATAGCAATCAGCCCCAGCATTTT	CASSPPAGRDSNQPQHF
TRBD1	TRBV13	TRBJ1-4	.	TGTGCCAGCAGCCCCAACCCCAGGGGGCTGGGGGAAAAACTGTTTTTT	CASSPNPRGLGEKLFF
TRBD1	TRBV3-1/TRBV3-2	TRBJ2-3	once	TGTGCCAGCAGCCAAAACGGACAGTTGGGACAGGGGGGCACAGATACGCAGTATTTT	CASSQNGQLGQGGTDTQYF
.	TRBV6-5	TRBJ1-5	.	TGTGCCAGCAGGCGGGGTTTGCAGCCCCAGCATTTT	CASRRGLQPQHF
.	TRBV4-2	TRBJ1-3	.	TGTGCCAGCAGCCCGGGAGGGAACACCATATATTTT	CASSPGGNTIYF
.	TRBV5-1	TRBJ1-1	.	TGCGCCAGCGGTGAGGCCCTGAACACTGAAGCCTTCTTT	CASGEALNTEAFF
TRBD1	TRBV5-1	TRBJ2-7	few	TGCGCCAGCAGCTTGGGGACAGGGACCTACGAGCAGTACTTC	CASSLGTGTYEQYF
.	TRBV2	TRBJ2-2	.	TGTGCCAGCAGACGGGGGTGGGGCGGGGAGCTGTTTTTT	CASRRGWGGELFF
TRBD1	TRBV28	TRBJ1-4	.	TGTGCCAGCAGTACCGGGACAGGTGAAAAACTGTTTTTT	CASSTGTGEKLFF
.	TRBV4-1	TRBJ1-1	.	TGCGCCAGCAGCCAAGAAACCTATGGGCCTGAAGCTTTCTTT	CASSQETYGPEAFF
TRBD2	TRBV5-4	TRBJ2-1	.	TGTGCCAGCAATAGCGGGGGGGCGGGCTCCTACAATGAGCAGTTCTTC	CASNSGGAGSYNEQFF